The sequence of this T cell receptor (beta chain) was determined in a study of T-cell reconstitution after alpha-beta-depleted transplantation in children. Study results and caveats: By about two months after transplant, alpha-beta T cells reportedly arose from several hundred graft clones that had expanded. The origin of high day-60 TCRbeta diversity in some patients lay in surviving recipient T cells and thymic progenitors. After one year, T-cell counts and TCRbeta diversity mostly came from new T cells.

CDR3 length: 12 residues. Germline V gene sequence: CDR1 SEHNR, CDR2 FQNEAQ (reference sequence). V was shortened by 7 bases and J by 6 bases, with 9 bases between the two germline ends. Unique molecular identifiers were built into the TCRbeta library. MiXCR was run by TCRdb on the PCR reads, yielding one entry per CDR3 protein. The sample holds approximately 500,000 distinct CDR3 sequences; roughly a tenth are singletons and the top ten take around 2%. Many counts were recorded for this clonotype. Its cognate antigen is unknown. Sequenced material: PBMCs, taken before TCRalphabeta/CD19-depleted stem cell transplant. This chain joins TRBV7-9 and TRBJ2-2; D not resolved. The receptor comes from a child aged 2 to 15 with inherited bone marrow failure, due to receive a stem cell transplant. Written as DNA, the CDR3 is TGTGCCAGCAACTCTGGGGCCGGGGAGCTGTTTTTT. This gives the protein CASNSGAGELFF.